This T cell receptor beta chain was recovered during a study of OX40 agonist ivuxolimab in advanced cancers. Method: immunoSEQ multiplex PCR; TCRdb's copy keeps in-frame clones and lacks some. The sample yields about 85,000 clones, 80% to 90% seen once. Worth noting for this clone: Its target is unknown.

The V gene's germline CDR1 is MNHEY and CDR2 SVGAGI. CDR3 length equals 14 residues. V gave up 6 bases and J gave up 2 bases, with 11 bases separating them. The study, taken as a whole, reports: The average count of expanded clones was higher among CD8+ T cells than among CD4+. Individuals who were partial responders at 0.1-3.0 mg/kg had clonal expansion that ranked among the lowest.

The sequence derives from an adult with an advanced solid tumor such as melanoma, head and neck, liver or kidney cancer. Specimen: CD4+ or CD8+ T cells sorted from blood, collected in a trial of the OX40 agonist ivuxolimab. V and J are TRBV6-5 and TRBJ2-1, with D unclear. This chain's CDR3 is CASRRTFTYNEQFF. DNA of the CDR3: TGTGCCAGCAGAAGGACGTTCACCTACAATGAGCAGTTCTTC.